The 11 T cell receptor beta chains given below trace back to one sample, sequenced in a study of Graves' ophthalmopathy and Graves' hyperthyroidism. The sequenced template was RNA, covering the TCR beta CDR3 region. A first-round RT-PCR used HTBI primers, followed by a second-round multiplex PCR. TCRdb processed the multiplex PCR reads anew with MiXCR; each CDR3 protein has one entry. The sample carries about 1.2 million distinct CDR3 sequences, about two fifths recorded once. The sequenced sample was peripheral blood or thyroid tissue (not recorded which). These receptor sequences come from an adult man with Graves' hyperthyroidism.

The V and J genes are TRBV29-1 and TRBJ1-2, with 8 bases aligning to TRBD1. Germline V gene sequence: CDR1 SQVTM, CDR2 ANQGSEA. Unmatched junction bases numbered 5, after V lost 8 bases and J lost 3 bases. The CDR3 runs to 12 residues. The DNA for the CDR3 is TGCAGCAAACCGACAGGGGACTATGGCTACACCTTC. This sequence encodes CSKPTGDYGYTF.

This rearrangement joins TRBV6-5 to TRBJ1-6; D not certain. V lost 5 bases and J 13 bases, leaving 12 bases between the germline ends. The CDR3 spans 12 residues. Looked up from germline, CDR1 is MNHEY and CDR2 is SVGAGI. CDR3 region: CASSRGIGPLHF. As DNA, the CDR3 is TGTGCCAGCAGTCGCGGAATTGGTCCCCTCCACTTT.

This clonotype has ten or more counts. The gene calls are TRBV11-2 and TRBJ2-5, with D perhaps TRBD2 (6 bases). Germline CDR1 is SGHAT and CDR2 is FQNNGV. The CDR3 sequence is 15 residues long. Trimming shortened V by 3 bases and J by 4 bases, and 15 bases separated the two germline ends. CDR3: CASSLGSGVVETQYF. CDR3 nucleotide sequence: TGTGCCAGCAGCTTGGGATCGGGAGTCGTAGAGACCCAGTACTTC.

The sample holds many counts of this clonotype. This chain uses TRBV15 with TRBJ2-5; D is possibly TRBD2 (6 bases). Germline-derived CDR1 and CDR2 are LNHNV and YYDKDF (reference sequence). V shed 9 bases and J shed 5 bases, with 13 bases lying between them. The CDR3 consists of 12 residues. CDR3 sequence: CATRRGEETQYF. As DNA, the CDR3 is TGTGCCACTCGGAGGGGCGAGGAGACCCAGTACTTC. Supplemented by reference TRBV15 and TRBJ2-5, the full variable domain reads DAMVIQNPRYQVTQFGKPVTLSCSQTLNHNVMYWYQQKSSQAPKLLFHYYDKDFNNEADTPDNFQSRRPNTSFCFLDIRSPGLGDTAMYLCATRRGEETQYFGPGTRLLVL.

This clonotype was counted a single time. This may be a read error, as it is one base from a much larger clone. J is TRBJ1-5 and V is TRBV9; D is ambiguous. Germline-derived CDR1 and CDR2 are SGDLS and YYNGEE. CDR3 length: 13 amino acids. For the CDR3, the DNA is TGTACCAGCAGCGCGGTAGGCAGTCAGCCCCAGCATTTT. Its translation: CTSSAVGSQPQHF. The whole variable domain, remainder taken from reference TRBV9 and TRBJ1-5, is DSGVTQTPKHLITATGQRVTLRCSPRSGDLSVYWYQQSLDQGLQFLIQYYNGEERAKGNILERFSAQQFPDLHSELNLSSLELGDSALYFCTSSAVGSQPQHFGDGTRLSIL.

A few counts support this clonotype. V and J are TRBV6-5 and TRBJ2-2, with TRBD1 as a possible D gene (5 bases). CDR3 length: 14 residues. Germline V lookup: CDR1 MNHEY, CDR2 SVGAGI. V was cut by 2 bases and J by 1 base, with 5 bases left in between. The CDR3: CASSYDRNTGELFF. The DNA of the CDR3 is TGTGCCAGCAGTTACGACAGGAACACCGGGGAGCTGTTTTTT.

The chain joins TRBV25-1 to TRBJ1-2, with D possibly matching TRBD1 (5 bases). V lost 4 bases to trimming and J lost 3 bases, with 18 bases between them. The germline V gene has CDR1 MGHDK and CDR2 SYGVNS. This CDR3 spans 16 amino acids. The CDR3 spells CASSGRGHPRDYGYTF. In DNA form, the CDR3 reads TGTGCCAGCAGTGGACGAGGACACCCCCGGGACTATGGCTACACCTTC.

This clonotype was seen repeatedly, ten times or more. The chain has TRBV7-9 and TRBJ2-5; unclear D gene. CDR3 size: 15 residues. The germline V gene encodes CDR1 SEHNR and CDR2 FQNEAQ (reference sequence). Trimming left V 4 bases short and J 1 base short, with 13 bases between. The CDR3 here is CASSSITVAQETQYF. The CDR3 DNA follows: TGTGCCAGCAGCTCGATTACGGTGGCCCAAGAGACCCAGTACTTC.

This clonotype occurred many times. The rearrangement joins TRBV7-2 to TRBJ2-5; 9 bases match TRBD1. V dropped 5 bases and J dropped 2; count of bases not matched to a gene: 9. The germline V gene has CDR1 SGHTA and CDR2 FQGNSA. The CDR3 extends over 16 amino acids. The CDR3 here is CASSEYPGQGQETQYF. As DNA, the CDR3 is TGTGCCAGCAGCGAATATCCGGGACAGGGACAAGAGACCCAGTACTTC.

The rearrangement uses TRBV25-1 and TRBJ2-7; 7 positions match TRBD2. The CDR3 totals 16 residues. Germline V gives CDR1 MGHDK, CDR2 SYGVNS. V was pared by 6 bases and J by 2 bases, with 13 bases of the junction left unmatched. The CDR3, as DNA: TGTGCCAGCAGCTTTTGGCCTAGCGGAGGGACCTACGAGCAGTACTTC. As protein: CASSFWPSGGTYEQYF.

This clonotype was observed many times. V gene TRBV11-2 combines with J gene TRBJ2-7, with D uncertain. The CDR3 sequence is 13 residues long. Germline V lookup: CDR1 SGHAT, CDR2 FQNNGV. The V and J ends lost 6 bases and 6 bases respectively, with 15 bases between them. The CDR3 reads CASSLYKVSEQYF. As DNA, the CDR3 is TGTGCCAGCAGTCTTTATAAGGTGTCCGAGCAGTACTTC.